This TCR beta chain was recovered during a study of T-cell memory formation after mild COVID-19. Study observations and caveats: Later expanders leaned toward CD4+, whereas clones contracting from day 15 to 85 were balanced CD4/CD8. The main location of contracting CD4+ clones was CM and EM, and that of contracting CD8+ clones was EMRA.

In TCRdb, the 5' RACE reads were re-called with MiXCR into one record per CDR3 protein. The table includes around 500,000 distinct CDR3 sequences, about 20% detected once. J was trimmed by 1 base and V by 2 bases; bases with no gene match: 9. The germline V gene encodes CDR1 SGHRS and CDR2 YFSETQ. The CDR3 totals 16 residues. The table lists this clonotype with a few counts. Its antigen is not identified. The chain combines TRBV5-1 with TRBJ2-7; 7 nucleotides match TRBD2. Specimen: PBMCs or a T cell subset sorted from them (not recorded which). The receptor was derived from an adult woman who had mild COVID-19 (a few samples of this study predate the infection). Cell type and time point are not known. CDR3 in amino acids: CASSLRPGGSSYEQYF. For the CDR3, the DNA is TGCGCCAGCAGCTTAAGGCCGGGAGGAAGTTCCTACGAGCAGTACTTC.